The 11 T cell receptor beta chains below come from one sample, sequenced in a study of cytomegalovirus exposure and HLA in healthy donors (dated by TCRdb to 2016 to 2017). The library was prepared using the immunoSEQ multiplex PCR assay. The multiplex PCR relied on a mix of 60 forward primers for TCR Vbeta segments and 13 reverse primers for TCR Jbeta segments. TCRdb retrieved this table from immuneACCESS and kept in-frame rearrangements only. Not all clones are present; in checked studies, unresolved V genes account for under half, and no reason is known for the remainder. In this sample the table shows 110,000 or so clones, approximately 79% of which occur a single time. 6.9% of the sample rests with the top ten. Specimen: PBMCs. The receptors were gathered from a man aged 25-45 years in good health and CMV-seropositive.

This rearrangement joins TRBV7-9 to TRBJ2-7; 8 nucleotides line up with TRBD2. J lost 0 bases, V lost 5 bases, and 9 bases had no gene match. The germline V gene has CDR1 SEHNR and CDR2 FQNEAQ (reference sequence). The CDR3 is 16 amino acids. CDR3 bases: TGTGCCAGCAGCCCGGCCCGCGGGGGGCACTCCTACGAGCAGTACTTC. It is translated as CASSPARGGHSYEQYF.

In its sample, this clone was seen a few times. CDR3 loop: CASSQEERGAIKETQYF. Written as DNA, the CDR3 is TGCGCCAGCAGCCAAGAGGAGCGGGGGGCCATTAAGGAGACCCAGTACTTC. The gene calls are TRBV4-1 and TRBJ2-5, with 9 bases matching TRBD2. There are 17 residues in the CDR3. CDR1 is MGHRA, CDR2 YSYEKL, per germline. V trimming: 0 bases; J trimming: 5 bases; junction bases outside the gene matches: 10.

The J gene is TRBJ1-2, the V gene TRBV4-2; 7 bases align to TRBD1. Germline CDR1 LGHNA, CDR2 YNFKEQ. J was trimmed by 4 bases and V by 0 bases; bases with no gene match: 11. This CDR3 contains 17 residues. The CDR3 DNA follows: TGTGCCAGCAGCCAAGATCTCGGCCTGGACAGGAGCTATGGCTACACCTTC. It specifies CASSQDLGLDRSYGYTF.

This clone has just one count. The genes are TRBV27 and TRBJ1-2, with D tentatively TRBD1 (6 bases). The germline V gene encodes CDR1 MNHEY and CDR2 SMNVEV (reference sequence). The ends were cut back, 0 bases at V and 5 bases at J, with 10 bases in the middle. The CDR3 consists of 14 residues. CDR3 sequence reads: CASSLSGTRYGYTF. The CDR3 DNA reads as TGTGCCAGCAGTTTATCCGGGACACGGTATGGCTACACCTTC.

The genes are TRBV2 and TRBJ1-4; D possibly corresponds to TRBD1 (6 bases). The CDR3 covers 17 residues. Germline loops: CDR1 SNHLY, CDR2 FYNNEI. With 2 bases removed from V and 5 bases from J, the gap between germline ends came to 18 bases. The CDR3 here is CASSEREALRGNEKLFF. The CDR3 bases are TGTGCCAGCAGTGAAAGAGAGGCTCTAAGGGGGAATGAAAAACTGTTTTTT. Full variable domain (outside the CDR3, taken from reference TRBV2 and TRBJ1-4): EPEVTQTPSHQVTQMGQEVILRCVPISNHLYFYWYRQILGQKVEFLVSFYNNEISEKSEIFDDQFSVERPDGSNFTLKIRSTKLEDSAMYFCASSEREALRGNEKLFFGSGTQLSVL.

This chain joins TRBV7-8 and TRBJ1-5; 9 bases map to TRBD1. Germline CDR1 and CDR2: SGHVS and FQNEAQ. Germline trimming cut 7 bases from V and 3 bases from J; bases unmatched to any gene: 13. The CDR3 covers 17 residues. The CDR3 coding sequence is TGTGCCAGCACCAACCTCCGGGACAGGGAGGACAATCAGCCCCAGCATTTT. It specifies CASTNLRDREDNQPQHF. Combining the CDR3 with reference TRBV7-8 and TRBJ1-5 gives the whole variable domain GAGVSQSPRYKVAKRGQDVALRCDPISGHVSLFWYQQALGQGPEFLTYFQNEAQLDKSGLPSDRFFAERPEGSVSTLKIQRTQQEDSAVYLCASTNLRDREDNQPQHFGDGTRLSIL.

This clone was seen only once. CDR3 region: CASRSGGSYEQYF. Written as DNA, the CDR3 is TGCGCCAGCAGATCAGGGGGTAGCTACGAGCAGTACTTC. The gene calls are TRBV10-1 and TRBJ2-7; 7 nucleotides align to TRBD1. CDR1 and CDR2 (germline): WNHNN, SYGVQD (reference sequence). CDR3 length: 13 amino acids. Trimming cost V 6 bases and J 3 bases; bases outside gene matches: 5.

The gene calls are TRBV29-1 and TRBJ2-3; 7 nucleotides align to TRBD1. Germline V gene data show CDR1 as SQVTM and CDR2 as ANQGSEA. V lost 0 bases to trimming and J lost 0 bases; unmatched junction nucleotides: 9. This CDR3 is 17 amino acids long. CDR3 amino acids: CSVEDRSPGGSTDTQYF. The CDR3 bases are TGCAGCGTTGAAGATAGGAGCCCAGGGGGAAGCACAGATACGCAGTATTTT.

J is TRBJ1-1 and V is TRBV7-8; no reliable D call. The V end was cut by 3 bases, the J end by 1 base, with 6 bases between. The CDR3 is 13 residues long. Germline CDR1 reads SGHVS; CDR2 reads FQNEAQ. The chain's CDR3 is CASSFDWNTEAFF. The CDR3 DNA follows: TGTGCCAGCAGCTTCGACTGGAACACTGAAGCTTTCTTT.

This rearrangement joins TRBV7-2 to TRBJ1-1, with D possibly being TRBD1 (6 bases). The CDR3 has 18 residues. The germline gives CDR1 SGHTA, CDR2 FQGNSA. The V and J ends lost 0 bases and 4 bases respectively, with 21 bases between them. This CDR3 reads CASSLASFMWGRGTEAFF. CDR3 coding DNA: TGTGCCAGCAGCTTAGCCTCCTTTATGTGGGGGCGAGGCACTGAAGCTTTCTTT.

The chain couples TRBV6-6 to TRBJ2-1, with 11 bases that match TRBD2. This CDR3 region has 15 residues. Looked up from germline, CDR1 is MNHNY and CDR2 is SVGAGI (reference sequence). After removal of 5 bases from V and 3 bases from J, the junction contained 3 bases not matched to a gene. The CDR3 sequence: CASSKGLAVYNEQFF. The CDR3 nucleotides are TGTGCCAGCAGTAAGGGACTAGCGGTCTACAATGAGCAGTTCTTC.